This T cell receptor (beta chain) originates from a study of OX40 agonist ivuxolimab in advanced cancers. Germline V gene lookup returns CDR1 MNHNY and CDR2 SVGAGI (reference sequence). The CDR3 is 11 residues long. Trimming shortened V by 5 bases and J by 4 bases, and 3 bases separated the two germline ends. Clones were read by immunoSEQ multiplex PCR, and TCRdb kept only the in-frame ones, dropping some. The table lists approximately 70,000 clones, 80% to 90% of them singletons. Researchers took blood at baseline, on cycle 4 day 1, and on cycle 7 day 1. The source is an adult with an advanced solid tumor such as melanoma, head and neck, liver or kidney cancer. This chain links TRBV6-6 with TRBJ1-5; D is undetermined. Source: CD4+ or CD8+ T cells sorted from blood, taken in a trial of the OX40 agonist ivuxolimab. CDR3 residues: CASSPNQPQHF. The DNA for the CDR3 is TGTGCCAGCAGTCCGAATCAGCCCCAGCATTTT.